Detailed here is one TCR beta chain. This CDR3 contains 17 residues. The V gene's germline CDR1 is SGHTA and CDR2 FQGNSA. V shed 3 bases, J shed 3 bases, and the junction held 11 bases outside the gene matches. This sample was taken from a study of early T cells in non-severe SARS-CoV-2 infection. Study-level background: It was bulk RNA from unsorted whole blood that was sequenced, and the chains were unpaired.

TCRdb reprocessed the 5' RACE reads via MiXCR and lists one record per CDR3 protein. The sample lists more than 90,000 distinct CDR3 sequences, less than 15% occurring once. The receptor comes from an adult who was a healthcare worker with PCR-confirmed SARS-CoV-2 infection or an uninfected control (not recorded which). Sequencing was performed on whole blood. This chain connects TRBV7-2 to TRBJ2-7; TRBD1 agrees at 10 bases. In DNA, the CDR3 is TGTGCCAGCAGCTTCGCCGGGACAGGGGCGATAGTCTACGAGCAGTACTTC. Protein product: CASSFAGTGAIVYEQYF.